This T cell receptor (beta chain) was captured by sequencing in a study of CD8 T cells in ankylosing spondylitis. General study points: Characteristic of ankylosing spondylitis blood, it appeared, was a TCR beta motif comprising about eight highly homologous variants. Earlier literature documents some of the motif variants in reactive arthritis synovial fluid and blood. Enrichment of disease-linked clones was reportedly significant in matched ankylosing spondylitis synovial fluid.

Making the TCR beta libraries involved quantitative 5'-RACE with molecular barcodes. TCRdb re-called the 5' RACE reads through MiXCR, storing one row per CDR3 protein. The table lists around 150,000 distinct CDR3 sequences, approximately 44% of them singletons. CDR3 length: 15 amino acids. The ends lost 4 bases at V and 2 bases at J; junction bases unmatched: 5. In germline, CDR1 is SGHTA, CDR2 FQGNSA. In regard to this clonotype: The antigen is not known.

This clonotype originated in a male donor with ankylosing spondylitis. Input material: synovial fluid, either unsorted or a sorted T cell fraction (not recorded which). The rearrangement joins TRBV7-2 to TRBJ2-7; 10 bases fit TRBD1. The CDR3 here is CASSSGTGAAYEQYF. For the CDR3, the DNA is TGTGCCAGCAGCTCCGGGACAGGGGCTGCCTACGAGCAGTACTTC.